This T cell receptor beta chain was documented in a study of metastatic and nonmetastatic thyroid tumors. All patients were treatment-naive before thyroid surgery. Via MiXCR, TCRdb re-called the PCR reads. There are 43,000 or so clones in the sample; around 25% occur only once, and around 3.6% lies in the top ten. Trimming shortened V by 6 bases and J by 11 bases, and 11 bases separated the two germline ends. There are 11 residues in the CDR3. CDR1 and CDR2 from the germline V gene are SGHNT and YENEEA. Material for sequencing was blood. The source is a male donor with papillary thyroid cancer or a benign thyroid nodule (not recorded which). Some clones in this sample may be carry-over from other donors' samples. The chain combines TRBV11-3 with TRBJ2-1; D may be TRBD1 or TRBD2 (6 bases each). The CDR3 coding sequence is TGTGCCAGCAGTGAGGGGGGAAAGCAGTTCTTC. It is translated as CASSEGGKQFF.